Listed below are T cell receptor beta chains from one sample, sequenced in a study of cytomegalovirus exposure and HLA in healthy donors. Data came from immunoSEQ multiplex PCR; TCRdb stores just in-frame clones and leaves some out. The data hold about 64,000 clones, with roughly 66% observed a single time. Sequenced sample: PBMCs. All receptors come from a woman aged 50 to 60 in good health and CMV-seronegative. The conserved cysteine and the conserved F or W are not part of the CDR3 here.

v_call	j_call	cdr3_aa
TRBV7-2	TRBJ1-4	ASSLGTANEKLF
TRBV4-2	TRBJ2-7	ASSLEGLAGTGEQY
TRBV28	TRBJ2-7	ASSPSGDRVNEQY
TRBV6-6	TRBJ2-7	ASCTGSYEQY
TRBV28	TRBJ2-7	ASSPPLLEQY
TRBV28	TRBJ1-2	ASGQGLYGYT
TRBV27	TRBJ1-1	ASSSPSGLNTEAF
TRBV19	TRBJ1-1	ASSISRGTEAF
TRBV10-2	TRBJ1-4	ASRRDSGEKLF
TRBV11-2	TRBJ1-5	ASSSQGYNQPQH
TRBV5-1	TRBJ1-1	ASSVGGSEAL
TRBV25-1	TRBJ2-6	ASSEPQGAEGANVLT
TRBV25-1	TRBJ2-1	ASSARTSGRAQF
TRBV5-1	TRBJ2-3	ASSSGSTDTQY
TRBV7-2	TRBJ2-6	ASSGGPGMSSGANVLT
TRBV6-5	TRBJ1-2	ASSNQGAGGYT
TRBV11-3	TRBJ2-1	ASSPLPYRLATNEQF
TRBV29-1	TRBJ2-7	SVETQSYEQY
TRBV2	TRBJ2-7	ASSEALLIRTGTAYEQY
TRBV19	TRBJ2-3	ASSLTSGDTDTQY
TRBV5-8	TRBJ1-5	ASNMGQGASQPQH
TRBV18	TRBJ2-5	ASSPPARRETQY
TRBV28	TRBJ2-1	ASSLWGQGNNEQF
TRBV10-3	TRBJ1-1	ALRRDTDTEAF
TRBV10-3	TRBJ2-5	AISDRREGPETQY
TRBV7-2	TRBJ1-2	ASSLGGGSGYT
TRBV19	TRBJ1-1	ASFGSGSGNTEAF
TRBV9	TRBJ2-4	ASRGEGIQY
TRBV5-4	TRBJ2-7	ASSLTGTLAYEQY
TRBV19	TRBJ1-5	ASSITQGAPGRH
TRBV5-5	TRBJ1-5	ASSLSGTGGSQPQH
TRBV4-2	TRBJ1-2	ASSQGGGYGYT
TRBV4-3	TRBJ2-2	ASSQDWDRATGELF
TRBV9	TRBJ2-1	ASSVEGSGSRDEQF
TRBV19	TRBJ2-3	ASSNGQGITDTQY
TRBV30	TRBJ1-4	AWSFGTAQREKLF
TRBV7-2	TRBJ2-7	ASSSQGYEQY
TRBV18	TRBJ1-2	ASSPSQQGTNYGYT
TRBV5-4	TRBJ2-5	ASSTDTEETQY
TRBV4-3	TRBJ2-3	ASSHGSGGDTQY
TRBV28	TRBJ2-7	ASSVTSFGYEQY
TRBV7-2	TRBJ2-7	ASSLVPGNEQY
TRBV7-8	TRBJ2-7	ASSQQRLKPYEQY
TRBV18	TRBJ2-7	ASSPQGDSYEQY
TRBV9	TRBJ2-1	ASSVGLAGDLYNEQF
TRBV28	TRBJ1-1	ASSPGGIEAF
TRBV28	TRBJ1-1	ASSLPSYRDTEAF
TRBV5-1	TRBJ2-3	ASSLSTSGSTDTQY
TRBV13	TRBJ2-5	ASSVRLAGSETQY
TRBV19	TRBJ1-2	ASSIGRGRFNYGYT
TRBV28	TRBJ2-2	ASSFSGPTGELF